These 8 T cell receptor beta chains share one sample of origin, sequenced in a study of T-cell memory formation after mild COVID-19. TCRdb used MiXCR to reprocess the 5' RACE reads, holding one entry per CDR3 protein. The data hold around 370,000 distinct CDR3 sequences, with under 25% observed a single time. Specimen: PBMCs or a T cell subset sorted from them (not recorded which). The receptors were sampled from an adult woman who had mild COVID-19 (a few samples of this study predate the infection). Cell type and time point are not known.

At least ten counts were recorded for this clonotype. In nucleotides, the CDR3 is TGTGCCAGCAGCCAAGTTCCAGGGTCAAACTACGAGCAGTACTTC. Translating gives CASSQVPGSNYEQYF. This sequence joins TRBV3-1 and TRBJ2-7, with D tentatively TRBD1 (5 bases). The CDR3 contains 15 residues. Germline V gene sequence: CDR1 LGHDT, CDR2 YNNKEL (reference sequence). With 1 base removed from V and 3 bases from J, the gap between germline ends came to 13 bases.

This clonotype showed up just a few times. The chain joins TRBV20-1 to TRBJ2-7; 13 bases align to TRBD2. There are 14 residues in the CDR3. The J segment lost 4 bases and the V segment lost 7 bases, leaving 7 bases of the junction unmatched. Germline V lookup: CDR1 DFQATT, CDR2 SNEGSKA (reference sequence). This chain's CDR3 is CSVKRTSGGYEQYF. CDR3 bases: TGCAGTGTTAAACGGACTAGCGGGGGATACGAGCAGTACTTC.

The count of this clonotype is one. This CDR3 is CASSDFPGPNQPQHF. CDR3 nucleotide sequence: TGTGCCAGCAGTGACTTCCCGGGTCCGAATCAGCCCCAGCATTTT. The rearrangement links TRBV6-4 to TRBJ1-5; unclear D gene. Germline CDR1 reads MRHNA; CDR2 reads SNTAGT. The CDR3 runs 15 residues. V lost 1 base, J lost 4 bases, and 11 bases lay in between.

This sequence joins TRBV29-1 and TRBJ2-2; either TRBD1 or TRBD2 may supply D (5 bases each). The CDR3 runs 11 residues. V was trimmed by 3 bases and J by 8 bases, leaving 7 bases between them. Germline V CDR1 and CDR2: SQVTM, ANQGSEA. The CDR3: CSVEGVGELFF. The CDR3 bases are TGCAGCGTTGAGGGGGTAGGGGAGCTGTTTTTT.

The chain joins TRBV6-5 to TRBJ2-5, with D perhaps TRBD1 (6 bases). Per germline, CDR1 MNHEY and CDR2 SVGAGI. Trimming took 6 bases from V and 4 from J, leaving 12 bases between them. The CDR3 covers 13 residues. The CDR3 loop is CASRLQGRETQYF. For the CDR3, the DNA is TGTGCCAGCAGGTTACAGGGACGAGAGACCCAGTACTTC.

Only a few counts were recorded for this clonotype. The genes are TRBV11-1 and TRBJ2-2, with unresolved D. Germline V gives CDR1 SGHAT, CDR2 FQDESV (reference sequence). CDR3 length: 12 residues. Trimming stripped 3 bases from V and 7 bases from J, with 6 bases between. CDR3 coding DNA: TGTGCCAGCAGCTTCTCGGGCGGGGAGCTGTTTTTT. Protein product: CASSFSGGELFF.

This clonotype has just a few counts. V and J are TRBV20-1 and TRBJ1-2, with D tentatively TRBD1 (6 bases). V lost 3 bases, J lost 8 bases, and 19 bases lay in between. Per the germline V gene, CDR1 is DFQATT and CDR2 is SNEGSKA (reference sequence). This CDR3 region has 14 residues. CDR3 region: CSARAGARAKGYTF. CDR3 sequence (DNA): TGCAGTGCTAGGGCAGGGGCACGAGCGAAAGGCTACACCTTC.

This clonotype has at least ten counts. V and J are TRBV9 and TRBJ1-2; weak D call: TRBD1 (5 bases). Trimming removed 4 bases at V and 0 bases at J, with 10 bases between. This CDR3 region has 14 residues. CDR1 is SGDLS, CDR2 YYNGEE, per germline. The CDR3 DNA is TGTGCCAGCAGCCTCGACAGAACTAACTATGGCTACACCTTC. This translates into CASSLDRTNYGYTF.